This paragraph covers one TCR beta chain sequence. The antigen is undetermined. CDR3 length: 16 residues. The V segment lost 3 bases and the J segment 9 bases; nucleotides outside the gene matches: 11. CDR1 and CDR2 (germline): MDHEN, SYDVKM. With 60 Vbeta and 13 Jbeta primers, the PCR was carried out. Assay used: immunoSEQ multiplex PCR; TCRdb lists only in-frame clones, some missing. The sample shows 100,000 to 150,000 clones, roughly 78% of them seen only once. These data originate in a study of cytomegalovirus exposure and HLA in healthy donors. Findings and limits, study-wide: Later analysis suggested most CMV-associated TCR beta chains were HLA-restricted.

Material: PBMCs. This TCR derives from a man younger than 40 in good health and CMV-seronegative. The gene calls are TRBV28 and TRBJ2-1; 10 bases map to TRBD2. The CDR3 protein is CASSFGGAGGPGEQFF. Here the CDR3 DNA reads TGTGCCAGCAGTTTTGGAGGAGCGGGGGGGCCCGGTGAGCAGTTCTTC.